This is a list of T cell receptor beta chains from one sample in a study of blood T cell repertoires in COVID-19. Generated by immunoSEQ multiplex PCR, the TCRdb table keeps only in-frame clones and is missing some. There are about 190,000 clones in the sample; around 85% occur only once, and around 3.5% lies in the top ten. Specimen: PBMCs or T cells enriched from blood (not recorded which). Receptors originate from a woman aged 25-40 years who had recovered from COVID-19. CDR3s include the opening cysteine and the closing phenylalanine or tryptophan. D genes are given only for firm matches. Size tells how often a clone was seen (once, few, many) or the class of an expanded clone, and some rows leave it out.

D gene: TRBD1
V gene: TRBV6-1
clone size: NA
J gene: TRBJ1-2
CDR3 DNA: TGTGCCAGCAGTGGAGTTATCCCTGGGACAGGGGCTATGGGCTACACCTTC
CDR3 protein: CASSGVIPGTGAMGYTF

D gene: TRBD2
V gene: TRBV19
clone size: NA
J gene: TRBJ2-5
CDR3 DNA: TGTGCCAGTAGTCAAGGGACTAGCGGGATCGAGACCCAGTACTTC
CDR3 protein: CASSQGTSGIETQYF

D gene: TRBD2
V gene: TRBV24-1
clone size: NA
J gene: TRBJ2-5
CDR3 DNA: TGTGCCACCAGTGAACCACTAGCGGGGGGGCGGGAGACCCAGTACTTC
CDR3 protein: CATSEPLAGGRETQYF

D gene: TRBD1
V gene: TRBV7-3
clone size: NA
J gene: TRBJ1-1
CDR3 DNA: TGTGCCAGCAGCCCAGGGGGCAGGGGGACTGAAGCTTTCTTT
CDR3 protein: CASSPGGRGTEAFF

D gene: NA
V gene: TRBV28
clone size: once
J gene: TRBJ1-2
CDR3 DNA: TGTGCCAGCAGTAGAGTTACTGGCTACACCTTC
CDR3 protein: CASSRVTGYTF

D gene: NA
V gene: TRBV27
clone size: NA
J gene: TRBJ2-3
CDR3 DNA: TGTGCCAGCAGTCCACACACAGATACGCAGTATTTT
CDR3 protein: CASSPHTDTQYF

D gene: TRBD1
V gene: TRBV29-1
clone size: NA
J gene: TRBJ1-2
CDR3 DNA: TGCAGCGTTGAAAGAGGGGACAGGGCTAACTATGGCTACACCTTC
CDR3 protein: CSVERGDRANYGYTF

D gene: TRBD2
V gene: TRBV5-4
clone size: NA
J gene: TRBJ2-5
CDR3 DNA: TGTGCCAGCAGCAGAACCACTAGCGGGGGAGAGACCCAGTACTTC
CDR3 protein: CASSRTTSGGETQYF

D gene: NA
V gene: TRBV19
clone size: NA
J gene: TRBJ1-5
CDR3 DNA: TGTGCCAGTAGTATAGCAGCCCGGGGGCCCCAGCATTTT
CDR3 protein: CASSIAARGPQHF

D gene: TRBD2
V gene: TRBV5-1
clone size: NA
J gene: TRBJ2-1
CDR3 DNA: TGCGCCAGCAGCTTGGGCCCCGGACTAGCGGGGCTTTCCTACAATGAGCAGTTCTTC
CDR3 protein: CASSLGPGLAGLSYNEQFF

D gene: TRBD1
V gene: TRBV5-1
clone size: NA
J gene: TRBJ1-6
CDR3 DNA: TGCGCCAGCAGCTCGCCGCAAACAGGGGGGAATAATTCACCCCTCCACTTT
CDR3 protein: CASSSPQTGGNNSPLHF

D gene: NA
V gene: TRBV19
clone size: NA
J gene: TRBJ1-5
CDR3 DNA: TGTGCCAGTAGTATAGAGGGGGGAAATCAGCCCCAGCATTTT
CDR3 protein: CASSIEGGNQPQHF

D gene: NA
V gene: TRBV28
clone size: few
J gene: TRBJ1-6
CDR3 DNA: TGTGCCAGCAGTTTATCGTTAAGGGTGGACATTAGCAGTTCACCCCTCCACTTT
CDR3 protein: CASSLSLRVDISSSPLHF

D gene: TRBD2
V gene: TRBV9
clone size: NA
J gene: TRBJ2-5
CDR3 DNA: TGTGCCAGCAGCGTAGCTAGCGGGGGTCTTACCCAGTACTTC
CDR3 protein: CASSVASGGLTQYF

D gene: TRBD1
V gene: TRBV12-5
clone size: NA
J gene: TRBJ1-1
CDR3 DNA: TGTGCTAGTGGTTTGTCGACAGGGTTAGGCACTGAAGCTTTCTTT
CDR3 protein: CASGLSTGLGTEAFF

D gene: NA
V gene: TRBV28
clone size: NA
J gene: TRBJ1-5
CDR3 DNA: TGTGCCAGCCGGGGGGGTTATAGCAATCAGCCCCAGCATTTT
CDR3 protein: CASRGGYSNQPQHF

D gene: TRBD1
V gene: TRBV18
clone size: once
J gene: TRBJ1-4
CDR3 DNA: TGTGCCGGCTCACCCCGGACAGGGGGTAATGAAAAACTGTTTTTT
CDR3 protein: CAGSPRTGGNEKLFF

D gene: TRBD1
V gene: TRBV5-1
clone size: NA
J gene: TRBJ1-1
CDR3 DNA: TGCGCCAGCAGCGGGGGACAGGGGTTTGAAGCTTTCTTT
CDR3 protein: CASSGGQGFEAFF

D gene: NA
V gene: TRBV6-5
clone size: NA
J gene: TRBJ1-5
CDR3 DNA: TGTGCCAGCAGTTCCGAACGGGTGTCTGGCAATCAGCCCCAGCATTTT
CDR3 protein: CASSSERVSGNQPQHF

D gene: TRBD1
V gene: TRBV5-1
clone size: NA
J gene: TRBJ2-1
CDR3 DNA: TGCGCCAGCAGCTTGTCCCGGGACAGGGATGAGCAGTTCTTC
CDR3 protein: CASSLSRDRDEQFF

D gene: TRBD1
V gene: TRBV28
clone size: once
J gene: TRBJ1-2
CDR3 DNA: TGTGCCAGCAGTCTCCGGGACAGGGTAAGCGGCTACACCTTC
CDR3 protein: CASSLRDRVSGYTF

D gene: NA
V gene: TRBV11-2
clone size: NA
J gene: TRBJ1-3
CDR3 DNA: TGTGCCAGCAGCTTATATCAGGGGCTTGACTCTGGAAACACCATATATTTT
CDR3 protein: CASSLYQGLDSGNTIYF

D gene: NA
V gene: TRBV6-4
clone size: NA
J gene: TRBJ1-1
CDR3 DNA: TGTGCCAGCGCCGGGCGAAAAGGGGGCACTGAAGCTTTCTTT
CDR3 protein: CASAGRKGGTEAFF

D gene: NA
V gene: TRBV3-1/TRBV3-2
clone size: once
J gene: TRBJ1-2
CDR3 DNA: TGTGCCAGCAGCATACAGGGAGACTATGGCTACACCTTC
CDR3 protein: CASSIQGDYGYTF

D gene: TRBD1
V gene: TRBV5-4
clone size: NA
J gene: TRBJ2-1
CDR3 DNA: TGTGCCAGCAGCTTGGGACAGGGTTCCTACAATGAGCAGTTCTTC
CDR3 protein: CASSLGQGSYNEQFF

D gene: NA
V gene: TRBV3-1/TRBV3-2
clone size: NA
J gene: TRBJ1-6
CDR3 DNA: TGTGCCAGCAGCCAAGAGCTCCTGTCGAGCTCCTATAATTCACCCCTCCACTTT
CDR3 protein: CASSQELLSSSYNSPLHF

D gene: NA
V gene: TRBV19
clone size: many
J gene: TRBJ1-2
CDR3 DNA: TGTGCCAGTAGAGAGACCAGGGGATTCAACTATGGCTACACCTTC
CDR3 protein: CASRETRGFNYGYTF

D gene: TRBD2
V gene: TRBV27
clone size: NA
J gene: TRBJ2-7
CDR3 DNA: TGTGCCAGCAGTTTATTCGCGGGAGGTGCGTACGAGCAGTACTTC
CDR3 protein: CASSLFAGGAYEQYF

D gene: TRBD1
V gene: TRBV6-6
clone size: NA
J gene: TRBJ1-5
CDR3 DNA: TGTGCCAGCAGTCCCCAGGACAGGGGAATAAATCAGCCCCAGCATTTT
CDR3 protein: CASSPQDRGINQPQHF

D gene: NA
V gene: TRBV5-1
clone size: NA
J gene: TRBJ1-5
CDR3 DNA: TGCGCCAGCAGCTTGACAGGTGGGAGCAATCAGCCCCAGCATTTT
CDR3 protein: CASSLTGGSNQPQHF

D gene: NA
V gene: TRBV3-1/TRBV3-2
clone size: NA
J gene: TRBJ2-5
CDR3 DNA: TGTGCCAGCACTAGAGGGCTCTGGGAGACCCAGTACTTC
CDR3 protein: CASTRGLWETQYF

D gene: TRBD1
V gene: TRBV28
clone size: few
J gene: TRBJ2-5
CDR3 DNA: TGTGCCAGCAGTTTTGTGACAGGGGTGTCGGAGACCCAGTACTTC
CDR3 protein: CASSFVTGVSETQYF

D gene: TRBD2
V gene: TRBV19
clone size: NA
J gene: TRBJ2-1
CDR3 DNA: TGTGCCAGTAGTATAGAGGCGCGGGGGGGATACAATGAGCAGTTCTTC
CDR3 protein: CASSIEARGGYNEQFF

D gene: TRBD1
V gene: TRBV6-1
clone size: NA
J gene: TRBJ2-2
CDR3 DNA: TGTGCCAGCAGTAAAGCGGCAGGGGGAACCGGGGAGCTGTTTTTT
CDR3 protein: CASSKAAGGTGELFF

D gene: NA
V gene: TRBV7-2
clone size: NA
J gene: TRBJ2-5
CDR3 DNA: TGTGCCAGCAGCTTAGCACCCCAACAAACCCAGTACTTC
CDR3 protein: CASSLAPQQTQYF

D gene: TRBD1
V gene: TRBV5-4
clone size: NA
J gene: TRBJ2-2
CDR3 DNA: TGTGCCAGCAGCTCCGGTGGGGACAGGGTGGACGGGGAGCTGTTTTTT
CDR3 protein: CASSSGGDRVDGELFF

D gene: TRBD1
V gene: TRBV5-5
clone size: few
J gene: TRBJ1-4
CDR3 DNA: TGTGCCAGCAGCTTAGGACAGGGGCCTTTAACTAATGAAAAACTGTTTTTT
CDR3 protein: CASSLGQGPLTNEKLFF

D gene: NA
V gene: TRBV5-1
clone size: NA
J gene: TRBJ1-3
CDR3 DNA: TGCGCCAGCAGCCCCGGGTATGTAGCTGGAAACACCATATATTTT
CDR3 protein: CASSPGYVAGNTIYF

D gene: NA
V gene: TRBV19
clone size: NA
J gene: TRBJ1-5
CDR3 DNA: TGTGCCAGTAGTATACAGGGGATTCAGCCCCAGCATTTT
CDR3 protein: CASSIQGIQPQHF

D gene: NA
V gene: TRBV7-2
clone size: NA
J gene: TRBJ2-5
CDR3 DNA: TGTGCCAGCAGGCCTGGGAGTTGGGCAGAGACCCAGTACTTC
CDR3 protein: CASRPGSWAETQYF

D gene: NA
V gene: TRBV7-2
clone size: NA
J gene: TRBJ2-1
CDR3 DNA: TGTGCCAGCAGCTTAAGCTCTAGGTTGTACAATGAGCAGTTCTTC
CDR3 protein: CASSLSSRLYNEQFF

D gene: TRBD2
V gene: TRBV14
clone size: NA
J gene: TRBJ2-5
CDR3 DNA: TGTGCCAGCAGCCAAGGCGGGGGGGCCCCGACCCAGTACTTC
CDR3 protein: CASSQGGGAPTQYF

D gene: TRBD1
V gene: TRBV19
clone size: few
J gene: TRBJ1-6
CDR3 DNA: TGTGCCAGTACCCACAGGGGGCGAAATTCACCCCTCCACTTT
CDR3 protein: CASTHRGRNSPLHF

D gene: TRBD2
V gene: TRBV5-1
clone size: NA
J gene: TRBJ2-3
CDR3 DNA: TGCGCCAGCAGCTTGACTACTAGCGGGGGGGCGCTGCGCACAGATACGCAGTATTTT
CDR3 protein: CASSLTTSGGALRTDTQYF

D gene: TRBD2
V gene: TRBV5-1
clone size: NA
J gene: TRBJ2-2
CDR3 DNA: TGCGCCAGCAGCGTGACCGGGACTAGCGGGTCAGTTAACACCGGGGAGCTGTTTTTT
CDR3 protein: CASSVTGTSGSVNTGELFF

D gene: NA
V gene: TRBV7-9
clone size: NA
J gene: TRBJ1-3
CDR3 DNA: TGTGCCAGCAGCCCCCGACACGCGCGATCGGCTGGAAACACCATATATTTT
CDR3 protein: CASSPRHARSAGNTIYF

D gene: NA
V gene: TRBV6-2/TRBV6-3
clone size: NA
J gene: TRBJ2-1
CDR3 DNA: TGTGCCAGCAGTTATGAAGTGGGGAGCTCCTACAATGAGCAGTTCTTC
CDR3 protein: CASSYEVGSSYNEQFF

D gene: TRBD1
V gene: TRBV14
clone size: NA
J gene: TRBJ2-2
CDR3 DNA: TGTGCCAGCAGCCAAGGACAGGGCGACACCGGGGAGCTGTTTTTT
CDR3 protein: CASSQGQGDTGELFF

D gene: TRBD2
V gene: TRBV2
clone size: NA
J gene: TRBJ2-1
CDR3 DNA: TGTGCCAGCAGTGAACAGCGGGAGGGCCATCTGTTCTTC
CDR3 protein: CASSEQREGHLFF

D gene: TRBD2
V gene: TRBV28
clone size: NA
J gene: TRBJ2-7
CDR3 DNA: TGTGCCAGCACCAGAGCGGGAGACAACGAGCAGTACTTC
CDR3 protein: CASTRAGDNEQYF

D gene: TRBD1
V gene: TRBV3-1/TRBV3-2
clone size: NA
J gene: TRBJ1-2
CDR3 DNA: TGTGCCAGCAGCCCGACAGGGGATACGGGCTACACCTTC
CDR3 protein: CASSPTGDTGYTF

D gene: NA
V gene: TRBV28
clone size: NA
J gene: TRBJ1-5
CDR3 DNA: TGTGCCAGCAGCCCGAGGATTCAGCCCCAGCATTTT
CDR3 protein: CASSPRIQPQHF

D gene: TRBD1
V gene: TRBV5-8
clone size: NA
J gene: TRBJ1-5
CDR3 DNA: TGTGCCAGCAGCTGGAGGACAGGGGGGATCCAGCCCCAGCATTTT
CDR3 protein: CASSWRTGGIQPQHF

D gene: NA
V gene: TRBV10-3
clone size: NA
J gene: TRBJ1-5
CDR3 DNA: TGTGCCATCAGTGTCAGGGCGAGCAATCAGCCCCAGCATTTT
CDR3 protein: CAISVRASNQPQHF

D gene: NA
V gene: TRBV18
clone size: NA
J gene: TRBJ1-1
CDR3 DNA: TGTGCCAGCTCACCACAACACCTCACTGAAGCTTTCTTT
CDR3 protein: CASSPQHLTEAFF

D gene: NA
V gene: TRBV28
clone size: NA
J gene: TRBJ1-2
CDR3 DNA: TGTGCCAGCAGTTTACAGGGGAGCTATGGCTACACCTTC
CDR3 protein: CASSLQGSYGYTF

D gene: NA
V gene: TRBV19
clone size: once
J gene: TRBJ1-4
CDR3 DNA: TGTGCCAGTAGTATTCGGGATCGGCGGGACGAAAAACTGTTTTTT
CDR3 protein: CASSIRDRRDEKLFF

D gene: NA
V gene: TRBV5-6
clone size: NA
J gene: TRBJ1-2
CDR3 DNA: TGTGCCAGCAGCCTGCTCGTGCGGGACCCTGGGCCGGGCTACACCTTC
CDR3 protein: CASSLLVRDPGPGYTF

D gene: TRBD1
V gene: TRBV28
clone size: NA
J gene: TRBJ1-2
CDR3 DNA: TGTGCCAGCAGAATACAGACAGGGGCCTATGGCTACACCTTC
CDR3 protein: CASRIQTGAYGYTF

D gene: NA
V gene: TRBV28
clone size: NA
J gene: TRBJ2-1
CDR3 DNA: TGTGCCAGCCTCCAGAGGACAGCCCGCTCCTACAATGAGCAGTTCTTC
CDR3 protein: CASLQRTARSYNEQFF